A single sample is the source of the 26 T cell receptor beta chains below, sequenced in a study of blood T cell repertoires in COVID-19. Method: immunoSEQ multiplex PCR; TCRdb's copy keeps in-frame clones and lacks some. This sample has about 57,000 clones, with around 80% found just once. Source material: peripheral blood. All receptors derive from a woman aged 55 to 70 with acute or convalescent COVID-19.

The chain couples TRBV2 to TRBJ1-5; possible D gene TRBD1, 5 bases. V was trimmed by 4 bases and J by 6 bases, leaving 10 bases between them. CDR1 and CDR2 (germline): SNHLY, FYNNEI. This CDR3 is built from 13 residues. CDR3 bases: TGTGCCAGCAGTGGGGGGGGTTTTCAGCCCCAGCATTTT. Translated: CASSGGGFQPQHF.

The chain carries TRBV7-2 and TRBJ2-1; 7 bases align to TRBD1. Germline CDR1 and CDR2: SGHTA and FQGNSA. The V gene end was trimmed by 5 bases and the J gene end by 0 bases; junction bases not matched to a gene: 4. The CDR3 has 15 residues. The CDR3 is CASSRGQSSYNEQFF. CDR3 DNA: TGTGCCAGCAGCCGGGGACAGAGCTCCTACAATGAGCAGTTCTTC.

As regards this clone: The junction shows a germline mismatch at one end, possibly a read error. The V gene is TRBV2, the J gene TRBJ2-5; a possible D gene is TRBD1 (5 bases). Germline values: CDR1 SNHLY, CDR2 FYNNEI. The CDR3 runs 16 residues. In DNA, the CDR3 is TGTGCCAGCAGCGAAGGACACACGTTACTCCAAGAGACCCAGTACTTC. The encoded protein is CASSEGHTLLQETQYF. The full variable domain, in which reference TRBV2 and TRBJ2-5 provide the parts outside the CDR3, is EPEVTQTPSHQVTQMGQEVILRCVPISNHLYFYWYRQILGQKVEFLVSFYNNEISEKSEIFDDQFSVERPDGSNFTLKIRSTKLEDSAMYFCASSEGHTLLQETQYFGPGTRLLVL.

The chain employs TRBV10-2 and TRBJ2-7, with 11 positions matching TRBD2. This CDR3 contains 14 residues. The ends lost 3 bases at V and 6 bases at J; junction bases unmatched: 4. CDR1 and CDR2 (germline): WSHSY, SAAADI. The CDR3 bases are TGCGCCAGCAGTGAACTAGCGGGGGTCAGCGAGCAGTACTTC. Translating it yields CASSELAGVSEQYF.

For this clone: Its ends do not fully match the called genes, so a read error is possible. The gene calls are TRBV10-3 and TRBJ2-7, with a possible D match to TRBD1 (6 bases). This CDR3 is built from 13 residues. Germline loops: CDR1 ENHRY, CDR2 SYGVKD. CDR3 sequence (DNA): TGTGCCATCAGTGTACAGGGCTCCAACGAGCAGTACTTC. This gives the protein CAISVQGSNEQYF.

The chain is built from TRBV7-9 and TRBJ1-1; 8 bases line up with TRBD1. The CDR3 has 13 amino acids. The V segment lost 3 bases and the J segment 5 bases; nucleotides outside the gene matches: 2. The germline CDR1 and CDR2 sequences are SEHNR and FQNEAQ (reference sequence). In DNA form, the CDR3 reads TGTGCCAGCAGCTTCCGACAGGGGACTGAAGCTTTCTTT. Translation: CASSFRQGTEAFF.

This rearrangement joins TRBV6-6 to TRBJ1-5; weak D call: TRBD1 (5 bases). CDR3 size: 16 residues. Germline V gene sequence: CDR1 MNHNY, CDR2 SVGAGI (reference sequence). Trimming removed 5 bases from V and 0 bases from J, with 14 bases in between. CDR3 sequence reads: CASSQIAGYSNQPQHF. In DNA, the CDR3 is TGTGCCAGCAGTCAAATCGCAGGGTATAGCAATCAGCCCCAGCATTTT.

This clone was counted a single time. This chain connects TRBV7-6 to TRBJ2-3, with a weak D call TRBD2 (7 bases). The V end lost 0 bases, the J end lost 3 bases, and 13 bases lay between the germline ends. Germline assignment: CDR1 SGHVS and CDR2 FNYEAQ. The CDR3 loop spans 16 amino acids. The CDR3 here is CASSLAPGGATDTQYF. Here the CDR3 DNA reads TGTGCCAGCAGCTTAGCGCCTGGGGGGGCGACAGATACGCAGTATTTT.

The genes are TRBV28 and TRBJ1-1; 10 bases are shared with TRBD1. CDR1 is MDHEN, CDR2 SYDVKM, per germline. Trimming at V came to 6 bases and at J to 5 bases, leaving 9 bases not matched to a gene. This CDR3 contains 15 residues. This CDR3 is CASSLGGQGVTEAFF. CDR3 nucleotides: TGTGCCAGCAGCCTAGGAGGACAGGGGGTGACTGAAGCTTTCTTT.

This rearrangement joins TRBV19 to TRBJ1-5; no clear D. Trimming left V 3 bases short and J 1 base short, with 10 bases between. The CDR3 has 15 amino acids. Germline V gene sequence: CDR1 LNHDA, CDR2 SQIVND (reference sequence). In nucleotides, the CDR3 is TGTGCCAGTAGTATCGACACAACCAGCAATCAGCCCCAGCATTTT. It translates to CASSIDTTSNQPQHF.

This clone was detected only a few times. The chain links TRBV6-2 or TRBV6-3 to TRBJ2-7, with 9 bases aligning to TRBD2. CDR1 is MNHEY, CDR2 SVGEGT, per germline. Trimming cost V 4 bases and J 3 bases; bases outside gene matches: 1. The CDR3 loop spans 13 amino acids. CDR3 loop: CASSFSGGYEQYF. In nucleotides, the CDR3 is TGTGCCAGCAGTTTTAGCGGGGGCTACGAGCAGTACTTC.

This chain joins TRBV29-1 and TRBJ1-1; no clear D gene. CDR3 length: 12 residues. V gave up 4 bases and J gave up 4 bases, with 10 bases separating them. The germline CDR1 and CDR2 sequences are SQVTM and ANQGSEA. CDR3: CSVVQAGTEAFF. In DNA, the CDR3 is TGCAGCGTTGTTCAGGCTGGCACTGAAGCTTTCTTT.

The CDR3 coding sequence is TGTGCCATCACGGCGGGGGGGTTCATGAACACTGAAGCTTTCTTT. Amino acids: CAITAGGFMNTEAFF. V and J are TRBV10-3 and TRBJ1-1, with D tentatively TRBD1 (5 bases). CDR1 and CDR2 (germline): ENHRY, SYGVKD. Trimming left V 7 bases short and J 0 bases short, with 15 bases between. The CDR3 contains 15 residues.

This clone was recorded once. V usage is TRBV29-1 and J usage is TRBJ2-1; the match to TRBD2 covers 9 bases. Trimming took 1 base from V and 10 from J; bases not matched to a gene: 17. The CDR3 loop spans 17 amino acids. Germline V gives CDR1 SQVTM, CDR2 ANQGSEA. Here the CDR3 reads CSVEATSLAGLIIEQFF. Here the CDR3 DNA reads TGCAGCGTTGAAGCCACGTCTCTAGCGGGGTTAATTATCGAGCAGTTCTTC.

The V gene is TRBV5-5, the J gene TRBJ2-2; weak D call: TRBD1 (6 bases). This CDR3 is built from 14 residues. Germline CDR1 is SGHKS and CDR2 is YYEKEE (reference sequence). Between the trimmed V and J ends, which lost 7 bases and 5 bases, there was a span of 15 bases. The CDR3 spells CASSWGQGTGELFF. The CDR3 DNA is TGTGCCAGCTCCTGGGGGCAGGGAACCGGGGAGCTGTTTTTT.

The CDR3 sequence: CASFGEGGGYTF. CDR3 DNA: TGTGCCAGCTTCGGGGAGGGGGGTGGCTACACCTTC. This chain uses TRBV6-5 with TRBJ1-2; D perhaps matches TRBD1 (6 bases). Germline CDR1 reads MNHEY; CDR2 reads SVGAGI. There are 12 residues in the CDR3. V lost 8 bases and J 7 bases, leaving 14 bases between the germline ends.

The chain employs TRBV25-1 and TRBJ1-1, with TRBD1 matching 10 bases. This CDR3 region has 14 residues. CDR1 and CDR2 from the germline V gene are MGHDK and SYGVNS. Unmatched junction bases numbered 7, after V lost 4 bases and J lost 8 bases. Here the CDR3 reads CASSGTGGGLEAFF. CDR3 in DNA: TGTGCCAGCAGTGGGACAGGGGGGGGTTTAGAAGCTTTCTTT.

The rearrangement joins TRBV6-2 or TRBV6-3 to TRBJ1-2, with TRBD1 matching over 10 bases. This CDR3 is 14 amino acids long. The germline CDR1 and CDR2 sequences are MNHEY and SVGEGT. V lost 4 bases and J lost 4; bases outside the gene matches: 3. The CDR3 is CASSSRDRGYGYTF. The CDR3 coding sequence is TGTGCCAGCAGTTCCCGGGACAGGGGCTATGGCTACACCTTC.

The V gene is TRBV4-1, the J gene TRBJ2-2; D is perhaps TRBD1 (5 bases). The ends were cut back, 4 bases at V and 0 bases at J, with 12 bases in the middle. The CDR3 spans 16 residues. Per the germline V gene, CDR1 is MGHRA and CDR2 is YSYEKL. Written as DNA, the CDR3 is TGCGCCAGCAGCCCTCGGACACCTCCGAACACCGGGGAGCTGTTTTTT. This encodes CASSPRTPPNTGELFF.

The chain has TRBV5-6 and TRBJ1-6, with a weak D call TRBD1 (6 bases). The V end lost 3 bases, the J end lost 9 bases, and 16 bases lay between the germline ends. The CDR3 totals 15 residues. CDR1 and CDR2 (germline): SGHDT, YYEEEE. In DNA, the CDR3 is TGTGCCAGCAGCTGGGGGGGGGACACAACTTCACCCCTCCACTTT. This codes for CASSWGGDTTSPLHF.

The chain joins TRBV13 to TRBJ2-1; D remains ambiguous. The CDR3 spans 15 residues. V gave up 2 bases and J gave up 9 bases, with 17 bases separating them. From germline, CDR1 is PRHDT and CDR2 FYEKMQ (reference sequence). This CDR3 is CASSLRPPAGGEQFF. CDR3 DNA: TGTGCCAGCAGCTTACGCCCCCCGGCCGGCGGTGAGCAGTTCTTC.

The chain carries TRBV9 and TRBJ1-4, with D hard to call. CDR3 length: 16 amino acids. Germline CDR1 reads SGDLS; CDR2 reads YYNGEE. V gave up 3 bases and J gave up 0 bases, with 12 bases separating them. CDR3 in amino acids: CASSDLGEATNEKLFF. The CDR3 DNA sequence: TGTGCCAGCAGCGACCTCGGGGAGGCAACTAATGAAAAACTGTTTTTT.

The rearrangement links TRBV6-6 to TRBJ1-1; D call uncertain. V lost 6 bases to trimming and J lost 3 bases, with 20 bases between them. This CDR3 spans 16 amino acids. Germline V gene data show CDR1 as MNHNY and CDR2 as SVGAGI (reference sequence). CDR3 loop: CASRVTFQAKDTEAFF. Written as DNA, the CDR3 is TGTGCCAGCAGAGTTACTTTTCAGGCTAAGGACACTGAAGCTTTCTTT.

The CDR3 nucleotides are TGTGCCAGCCGACAGGGGGCTGGCGGGGAGCTGTTTTTT. It yields the protein CASRQGAGGELFF. J is TRBJ2-2 and V is TRBV10-3, with 10 bases lining up with TRBD1. Germline CDR1 is ENHRY and CDR2 is SYGVKD. V shed 10 bases, J shed 7 bases, and the junction held 6 bases outside the gene matches. The CDR3 contains 13 residues.

V and J are TRBV5-3 and TRBJ1-4, with TRBD1 identical over 9 bases. TRBV5-3 is designated an ORF whose function remains uncertain. The CDR3 contains 16 residues. The V gene end was trimmed by 0 bases and the J gene end by 8 bases; junction bases not matched to a gene: 8. CDR3 in amino acids: CARSLGGQGLGEKLFF. DNA of the CDR3: TGTGCCAGAAGCTTGGGCGGACAGGGGTTAGGGGAAAAACTGTTTTTT.

The chain is built from TRBV21-1 and TRBJ2-4; the listed D gene, TRBD2, was not tested against the DNA. TRBV21-1 is flagged as a pseudogene. The CDR3 loop spans 16 amino acids. In DNA form, the CDR3 reads TGTGCCAGCACCCTCGGTCGAATTAGAGGCAAAAACATTCAGTACTTC. This gives the protein CASTLGRIRGKNIQYF.